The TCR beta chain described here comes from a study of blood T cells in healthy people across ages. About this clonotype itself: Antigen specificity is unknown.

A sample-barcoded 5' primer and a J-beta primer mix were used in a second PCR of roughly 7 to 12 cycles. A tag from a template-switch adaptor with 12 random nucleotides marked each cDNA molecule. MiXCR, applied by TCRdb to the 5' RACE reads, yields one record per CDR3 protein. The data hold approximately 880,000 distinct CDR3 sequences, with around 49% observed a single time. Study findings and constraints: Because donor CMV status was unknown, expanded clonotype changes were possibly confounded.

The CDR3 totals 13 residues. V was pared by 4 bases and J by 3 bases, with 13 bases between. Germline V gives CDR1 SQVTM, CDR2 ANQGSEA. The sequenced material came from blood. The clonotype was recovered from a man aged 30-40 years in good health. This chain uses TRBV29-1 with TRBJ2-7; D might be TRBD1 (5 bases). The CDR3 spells CSVVRGQSYEQYF. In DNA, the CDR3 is TGCAGCGTTGTTCGTGGACAAAGCTACGAGCAGTACTTC.